Presented here are 11 T cell receptor beta chains from one specimen sequenced in a study of shared clonotypes between healthy human individuals. The repertoire was sequenced with immunoSEQ multiplex PCR; TCRdb's copy has only in-frame clones and lacks some. The sample holds some 1,400,000 clones, around 95% seen once. The sample consisted of naive CD4+ T cells sorted from blood. The subset here: CD45RA+ positively selected. The receptors derive from a young man in good health.

The genes are TRBV19 and TRBJ1-2; D may be TRBD1 (5 bases). CDR1 is LNHDA and CDR2 is SQIVND in the germline V gene (reference sequence). V shed 0 bases and J shed 2 bases, with 10 bases lying between them. The CDR3 is 15 amino acids. CDR3 DNA sequence: TGTGCCAGTAGTATAGATCGGGGCACCAACTATGGCTACACCTTC. Protein: CASSIDRGTNYGYTF. The full variable domain, in which reference TRBV19 and TRBJ1-2 provide the parts outside the CDR3, is DGGITQSPKYLFRKEGQNVTLSCEQNLNHDAMYWYRQDPGQGLRLIYYSQIVNDFQKGDIAEGYSVSREKKESFPLTVTSAQKNPTAFYLCASSIDRGTNYGYTFGSGTRLTVV.

This chain connects TRBV28 to TRBJ1-2, with D unresolved. Trimming took off 1 base at V and 3 bases at J, with 15 bases between the two ends. Germline CDR1 MDHEN, CDR2 SYDVKM. CDR3 length equals 16 residues. The CDR3 bases are TGTGCCAGCAGTTTATTAACCCGGCAGCCTCACTATGGCTACACCTTC. Translated: CASSLLTRQPHYGYTF.

The CDR3 loop reads CASSLEHASYEQYF. CDR3 sequence (DNA): TGTGCCAGCAGCTTGGAACACGCGTCCTACGAGCAGTACTTC. The chain has TRBV5-4 and TRBJ2-7, with D unresolved. From germline, CDR1 is SGHNT and CDR2 YYREEE (reference sequence). The CDR3 loop spans 14 amino acids. V dropped 0 bases and J dropped 1 base, with 8 bases sitting between them.

This chain uses TRBV29-1 with TRBJ2-1, with 9 positions matching TRBD1. CDR3 size: 13 residues. Germline trimming cut 5 bases from V and 4 bases from J; bases unmatched to any gene: 3. Germline V gene sequence: CDR1 SQVTM, CDR2 ANQGSEA. The CDR3 region has the DNA TGCAGCGTTAGGGACAGGGTTTACAATGAGCAGTTCTTC. Translating gives CSVRDRVYNEQFF.

V gene TRBV28 combines with J gene TRBJ1-2, with D possibly TRBD1 on 5 matching bases. Trimming took 4 bases from V and 2 from J, leaving 8 bases between them. CDR3 length: 13 residues. Germline CDR1 and CDR2: MDHEN and SYDVKM. DNA for the CDR3: TGTGCCAGCAGTTGGGACGGAAACTATGGCTACACCTTC. Protein sequence: CASSWDGNYGYTF.

The chain uses TRBV6-1 and TRBJ1-5, with a possible D match to TRBD1 (5 bases). CDR3 size: 17 residues. Trimming removed 3 bases from V and 0 bases from J, with 15 bases in between. Germline CDR1 is MNHNS and CDR2 is SASEGT. CDR3 nucleotides: TGTGCCAGCAGTGAGGTGTCGGCGGGACTTAGCAATCAGCCCCAGCATTTT. Its protein is CASSEVSAGLSNQPQHF.

The chain joins TRBV10-2 to TRBJ2-3; 7 nucleotides line up with TRBD2. The length of the CDR3 is 14 residues. CDR1 and CDR2 from the germline V gene are WSHSY and SAAADI. V gave up 0 bases and J gave up 7 bases; unmatched junction bases: 4. The CDR3 nucleotides read TGCGCCAGCAGTGAGTCAGGGCGGGAGTATACGCAGTATTTT. Amino acids: CASSESGREYTQYF.

The chain employs TRBV2 and TRBJ2-7; D is unresolved. This CDR3 has 13 residues. Germline assignment: CDR1 SNHLY and CDR2 FYNNEI. V was cut by 6 bases and J by 4 bases, with 13 bases left in between. CDR3: CASSEPGIYEQYF. The CDR3 bases are TGTGCCAGCAGCGAACCAGGAATATACGAGCAGTACTTC.

V is TRBV10-3 and J is TRBJ1-1, with 7 positions matching TRBD1. V shed 2 bases, J shed 8 bases, and the junction held 2 bases outside the gene matches. The germline V gene encodes CDR1 ENHRY and CDR2 SYGVKD. The CDR3 is made up of 12 amino acids. The CDR3 loop is CAISERDSEAFF. The DNA for the CDR3 is TGTGCCATCAGTGAGAGGGACAGCGAAGCTTTCTTT.

The chain carries TRBV2 and TRBJ1-1, with D unclear. Per the germline V gene, CDR1 is SNHLY and CDR2 is FYNNEI. The CDR3 length is 13 residues. Trimming left V 6 bases short and J 0 bases short, with 8 bases between. This CDR3 reads CASSVTVNTEAFF. For the CDR3, the DNA is TGTGCCAGCAGCGTGACCGTGAACACTGAAGCTTTCTTT.

The V and J genes are TRBV11-3 and TRBJ2-1; D might be TRBD1 (6 bases). V shed 5 bases and J shed 8 bases, with 13 bases lying between them. Germline lookup yields CDR1 SGHNT and CDR2 YENEEA. The CDR3 is 13 residues long. CDR3 in amino acids: CASSPGTSDEQFF. CDR3 DNA sequence: TGTGCCAGCAGCCCCGGGACAAGCGATGAGCAGTTCTTC.